Here is one TCR beta chain with its context. The antigen remains unidentified. This sample is drawn from a study of shared clonotypes between healthy human individuals. The naive CD8 fraction comprised CD45RO-negative cells positively selected for CCR7 and excluded terminally differentiated effector memory CD45RA+ cells. In the original workflow: Without quality scores, immunoSEQ junctional reads could not be filtered like full-length reads. Assay: immunoSEQ multiplex PCR; the TCRdb copy retains only in-frame clones and omits some. Clone size and the V and J calls come from that table; the DNA yielded D and trimming. The sample contains some 2.1 million clones, around 95% of which appear only once. The study's findings and limits: The researchers took only blood, and tissue repertoires probably look different. As a rule, naive subsets had a larger estimated richness than memory subsets.

The germline gives CDR1 MNHEY, CDR2 SMNVEV (reference sequence). V was shortened by 3 bases and J by 10 bases, with 13 bases between the two germline ends. This CDR3 contains 13 residues. Sequencing used naive CD8+ T cells from PBMCs. The genes are TRBV27 and TRBJ2-1; a weak D match, TRBD2 (5 bases). The origin of this receptor is a man between 18 and 35 years old in good health. Some clones in this sample may be carry-over from other donors' samples. The DNA for the CDR3 is TGTGCCAGCAGTTTGCGCGGATCGGGGGAGCAGTTCTTC. Residues: CASSLRGSGEQFF.